This T cell receptor beta chain was identified during a study of blood T cell repertoires in COVID-19. For the study at large: Specimens from acute and convalescent COVID-19 originated in the United States, Italy and Spain. Sources were T cells, B-cell-depleted T cells, or PBMCs; the material itself was cDNA or gDNA.

In the source study's methods: Cell counts per sample came from amplifying reference gene primers. TCRdb's table, derived via immunoSEQ multiplex PCR, lists solely in-frame clones and lacks some. For V, J and clone size, that table is used; D and trimming come from the DNA. The sample lists a few hundred thousand clones, roughly 85% occurring once. The receptor was derived from a woman aged 18-35 years with acute or convalescent COVID-19. The specimen sequenced was peripheral blood.

CDR3 bases: TGTGCCAGCAGTTACGGGAAAACAGGGAGAAATGAGCAGTTCTTC. Translation: CASSYGKTGRNEQFF. The V call is TRBV6-2 or TRBV6-3, the J call TRBJ2-1; D may be TRBD1 (6 bases). From germline, CDR1 is MNHEY and CDR2 SVGEGT. Trimming shortened V by 2 bases and J by 7 bases, and 15 bases separated the two germline ends. There are 15 residues in the CDR3.